This T cell receptor (beta chain) was observed in a study of identical twins. TCRdb re-derived calls from the 5' RACE reads in MiXCR, one entry per CDR3 protein. The top ten hold about 0.27% of the sample, which has around 1.7 million distinct CDR3 sequences, about 32% seen once. Germline CDR1 is SGHAT and CDR2 is FQNNGV. The V gene lost 1 base and the J gene lost 5 bases, with 14 bases spanning the gap. The CDR3 has 15 amino acids. This clonotype was sampled from a newborn girl in good health. The V and J genes are TRBV11-2 and TRBJ2-5; D might be TRBD1 (5 bases). The specimen sequenced was cord blood. The CDR3 DNA follows: TGTGCCAGCAGCTTAGCGGCCAGGGTTGGGGAGACCCAGTACTTC. Translating gives CASSLAARVGETQYF. The whole variable domain, remainder taken from reference TRBV11-2 and TRBJ2-5, is EAGVAQSPRYKIIEKRQSVAFWCNPISGHATLYWYQQILGQGPKLLIQFQNNGVVDDSQLPKDRFSAERLKGVDSTLKIQPAKLEDSAVYLCASSLAARVGETQYFGPGTRLLVL.